This T cell receptor (beta chain) is from a study of shared clonotypes between healthy human individuals. Study-wide findings and caveats: Clonotype sharing among the donors was expected to vary with sequencing depth.

This clone came up a few times. The antigen is undetermined. Germline CDR1 reads ENHRY; CDR2 reads SYGVKD. V lost 0 bases to trimming and J lost 5 bases; unmatched junction nucleotides: 6. The CDR3 is 16 residues long. Healthy adults negative for HIV, lacking recent acute infections or vaccinations, served as donors. A split of CD4+ cells into CD45RA+ naive and CD45RA-negative memory subsets was performed. The study ran the assay at deep level. Measured with immunoSEQ multiplex PCR; TCRdb has only the in-frame clones, and not every one. The table lists 2.3 million or so clones, approximately 93% of them singletons, with around 0.4% in the top ten.

The V call is TRBV10-3, the J call TRBJ2-7, with 11 bases lining up with TRBD1. The sample consisted of naive CD4+ T cells from PBMCs. Subset reported: CD45RA+ positively selected. The sequence was collected from a man aged 18 to 29 in good health. Some clones in this sample may be carry-over from other donors' samples. This CDR3 is CAISESGTGGMNEQYF. The CDR3 region has the DNA TGTGCCATCAGTGAGTCGGGGACAGGGGGAATGAACGAGCAGTACTTC.